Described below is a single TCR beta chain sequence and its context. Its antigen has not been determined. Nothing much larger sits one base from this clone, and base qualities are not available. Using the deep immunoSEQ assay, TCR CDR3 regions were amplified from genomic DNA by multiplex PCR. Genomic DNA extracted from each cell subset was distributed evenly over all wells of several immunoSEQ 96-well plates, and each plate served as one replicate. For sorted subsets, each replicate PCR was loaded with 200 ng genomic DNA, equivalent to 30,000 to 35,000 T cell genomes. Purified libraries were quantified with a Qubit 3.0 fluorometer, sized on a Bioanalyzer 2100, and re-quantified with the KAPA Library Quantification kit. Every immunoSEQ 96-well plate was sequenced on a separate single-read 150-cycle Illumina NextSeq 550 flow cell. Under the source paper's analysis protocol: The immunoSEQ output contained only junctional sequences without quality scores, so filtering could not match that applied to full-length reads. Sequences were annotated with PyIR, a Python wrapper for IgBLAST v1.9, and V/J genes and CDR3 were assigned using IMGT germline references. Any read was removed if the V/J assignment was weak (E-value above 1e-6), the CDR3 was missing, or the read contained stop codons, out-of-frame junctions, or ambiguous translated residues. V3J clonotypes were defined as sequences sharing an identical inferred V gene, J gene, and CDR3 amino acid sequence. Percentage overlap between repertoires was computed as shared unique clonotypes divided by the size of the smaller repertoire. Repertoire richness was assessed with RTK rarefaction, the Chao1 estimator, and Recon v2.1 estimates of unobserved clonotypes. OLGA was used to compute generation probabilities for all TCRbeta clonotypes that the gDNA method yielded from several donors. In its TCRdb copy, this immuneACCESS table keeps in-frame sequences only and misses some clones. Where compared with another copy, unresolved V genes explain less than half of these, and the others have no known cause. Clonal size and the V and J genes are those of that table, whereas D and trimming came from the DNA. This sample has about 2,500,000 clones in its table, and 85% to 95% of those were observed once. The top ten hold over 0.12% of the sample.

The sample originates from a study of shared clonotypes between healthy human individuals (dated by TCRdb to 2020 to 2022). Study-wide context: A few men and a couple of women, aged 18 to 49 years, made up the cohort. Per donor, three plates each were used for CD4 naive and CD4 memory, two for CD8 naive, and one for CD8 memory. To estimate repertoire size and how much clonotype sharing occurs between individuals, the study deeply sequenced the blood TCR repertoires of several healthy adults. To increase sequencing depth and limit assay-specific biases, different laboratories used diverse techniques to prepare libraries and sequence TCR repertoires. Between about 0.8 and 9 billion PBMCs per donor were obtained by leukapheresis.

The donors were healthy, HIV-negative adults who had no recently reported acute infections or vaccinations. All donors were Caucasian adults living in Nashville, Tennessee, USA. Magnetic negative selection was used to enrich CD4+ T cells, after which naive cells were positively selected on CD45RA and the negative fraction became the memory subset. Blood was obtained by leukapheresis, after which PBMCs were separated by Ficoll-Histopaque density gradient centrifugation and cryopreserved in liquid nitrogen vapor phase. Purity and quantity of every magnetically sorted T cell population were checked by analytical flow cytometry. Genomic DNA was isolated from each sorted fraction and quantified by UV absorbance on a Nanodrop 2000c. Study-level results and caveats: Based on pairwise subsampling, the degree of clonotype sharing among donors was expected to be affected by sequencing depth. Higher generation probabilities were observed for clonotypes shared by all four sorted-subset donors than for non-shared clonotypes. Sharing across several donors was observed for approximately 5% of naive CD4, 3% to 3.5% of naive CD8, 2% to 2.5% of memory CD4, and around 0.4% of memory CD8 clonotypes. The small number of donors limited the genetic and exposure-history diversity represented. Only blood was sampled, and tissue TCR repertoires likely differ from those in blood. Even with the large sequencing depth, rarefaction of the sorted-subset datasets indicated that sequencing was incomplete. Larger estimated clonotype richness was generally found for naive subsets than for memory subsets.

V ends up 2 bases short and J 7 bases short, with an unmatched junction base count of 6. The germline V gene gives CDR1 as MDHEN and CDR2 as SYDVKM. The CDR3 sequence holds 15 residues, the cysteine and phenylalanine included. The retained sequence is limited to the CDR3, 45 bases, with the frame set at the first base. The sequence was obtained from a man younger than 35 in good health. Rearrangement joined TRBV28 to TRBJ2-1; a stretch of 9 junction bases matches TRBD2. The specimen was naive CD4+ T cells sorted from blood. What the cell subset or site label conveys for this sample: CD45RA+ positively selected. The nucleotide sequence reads TGTGCCAGCAGTTTAGCGGGGGGGCCGTTGAATGAGCAGTTCTTC. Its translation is CASSLAGGPLNEQFF.